Each of the 20 T cell receptor beta chains below was sequenced from the same sample in a study of T cells in localized non-small cell lung cancer (dated by TCRdb to the early 2020s). Receptor amplification or capture employed the immunoSEQ multiplex PCR assay. TCRdb holds this immuneACCESS table with in-frame rearrangements only. Some clones are missing; in checked studies, unresolved V genes explain under half, and the rest has no known cause. This sample lists tens of thousands of clones; 85% to 90% were detected once. The top ten clones comprise 20% to 25% of the sample. Sequencing was performed on peripheral blood, taken before any cancer treatment. These receptors all stem from a woman aged 40-69 years with stage I squamous cell lung carcinoma.

This clone has only one observation. The chain joins TRBV11-1 to TRBJ1-2; no clear D. V was cut by 5 bases and J by 4 bases, with 11 bases left in between. This CDR3 spans 13 amino acids. Germline CDR1 is SGHAT and CDR2 is FQDESV (reference sequence). The chain's CDR3 is CASSLPESYGYTF. For the CDR3, the DNA is TGTGCCAGCAGCCTCCCGGAAAGCTATGGCTACACCTTC.

This clone was detected once. The chain couples TRBV13 to TRBJ1-6; 7 bases match TRBD1. Trimming at V came to 6 bases and at J to 8 bases, leaving 7 bases not matched to a gene. The CDR3 is 14 amino acids. The germline gives CDR1 PRHDT, CDR2 FYEKMQ (reference sequence). In DNA, the CDR3 is TGTGCCAGCAGACGACAGGGAATTGATTCACCCCTCCACTTT. Residues: CASRRQGIDSPLHF.

This clone has just one count. This chain connects TRBV2 to TRBJ2-4; D unclear. Trimming removed 1 base from V and 1 base from J, with 14 bases in between. The germline gives CDR1 SNHLY, CDR2 FYNNEI. The CDR3 consists of 17 residues. The CDR3 nucleotides read TGTGCCAGCAGTGAAGGGTCAACATACCGGGCCAAAAACATTCAGTACTTC. It encodes CASSEGSTYRAKNIQYF.

The V gene is TRBV19, the J gene TRBJ1-1; TRBD1 agrees at 8 bases. Germline V gives CDR1 LNHDA, CDR2 SQIVND (reference sequence). The trim removed 4 bases at V and 10 bases at J, leaving 8 bases unmatched. The CDR3 extends over 13 amino acids. CDR3 residues: CASSTTQGARAFF. CDR3 DNA sequence: TGTGCCAGTAGTACAACCCAGGGGGCGCGAGCTTTCTTT. The whole variable domain, remainder taken from reference TRBV19 and TRBJ1-1, is DGGITQSPKYLFRKEGQNVTLSCEQNLNHDAMYWYRQDPGQGLRLIYYSQIVNDFQKGDIAEGYSVSREKKESFPLTVTSAQKNPTAFYLCASSTTQGARAFFGQGTRLTVV.

The rearrangement links TRBV28 to TRBJ1-2, with 7 nucleotides matching TRBD1. The V gene end was trimmed by 2 bases and the J gene end by 4 bases; junction bases not matched to a gene: 7. CDR3 length equals 15 residues. Germline V gives CDR1 MDHEN, CDR2 SYDVKM. For the CDR3, the DNA is TGTGCCAGCAGTTTACCTCCGGGACAGAGCTATGGCTACACCTTC. This encodes CASSLPPGQSYGYTF.

The rearrangement joins TRBV15 to TRBJ2-3; no clear D gene. V lost 0 bases, J lost 4 bases, and 11 bases lay in between. CDR1 LNHNV and CDR2 YYDKDF come from the germline V gene (reference sequence). The CDR3 totals 15 residues. CDR3 region: CATSRDVEWADTQYF. The CDR3 bases are TGTGCCACCAGCAGAGATGTGGAATGGGCAGATACGCAGTATTTT.

CDR3 region: CASSLSIGQGGETQYF. CDR3 DNA: TGTGCCAGCAGCTTATCAATTGGACAGGGTGGGGAGACCCAGTACTTC. The chain employs TRBV5-6 and TRBJ2-5; 8 bases are a match to TRBD1. Unmatched junction bases numbered 11, after V lost 2 bases and J lost 5 bases. The V gene's germline CDR1 is SGHDT and CDR2 YYEEEE. The CDR3 contains 16 residues.

The CDR3 DNA reads as TGTGCCAGCAGTCGACTAGACCAAGAGACCCAGTACTTC. Translated: CASSRLDQETQYF. The V and J genes are TRBV6-5 and TRBJ2-5; a weak D match, TRBD2 (6 bases). The V and J ends lost 5 bases and 0 bases respectively, with 7 bases between them. Germline V lookup: CDR1 MNHEY, CDR2 SVGAGI. The CDR3 loop spans 13 amino acids.

The chain combines TRBV30 with TRBJ2-3; TRBD2 is a possible D gene (6 bases). The length of the CDR3 is 15 residues. V was cut by 5 bases and J by 3 bases, with 18 bases left in between. CDR1 and CDR2 from the germline V gene are GTSNPN and SVGIG (reference sequence). Here the CDR3 reads CAWGGVFSGTDTQYF. CDR3 sequence (DNA): TGTGCCTGGGGAGGGGTCTTCTCCGGGACAGATACGCAGTATTTT.

This clone was observed a few times. This chain uses TRBV5-6 with TRBJ2-1; 12 bases agree with TRBD2. Germline V CDR1 and CDR2: SGHDT, YYEEEE. J was trimmed by 6 bases and V by 4 bases; bases with no gene match: 8. The CDR3 runs 16 residues. The CDR3 DNA follows: TGTGCCAGCAGCCCTACTAGCGGGGGGATTGCCAATGAGCAGTTCTTC. This sequence encodes CASSPTSGGIANEQFF.

With respect to this clone: This sample also contains other DNA sequences that code for the same CDR3. The chain has TRBV27 and TRBJ2-7, with D unclear. CDR3 size: 15 residues. Looked up from germline, CDR1 is MNHEY and CDR2 is SMNVEV (reference sequence). The V and J ends lost 5 bases and 3 bases respectively, with 17 bases between them. CDR3 amino acids: CASSEGRNSGYEQYF. CDR3 nucleotides: TGTGCCAGCAGTGAAGGACGTAACTCAGGCTACGAGCAGTACTTC.

This clone showed up just a few times. V is TRBV7-9 and J is TRBJ2-7, with TRBD1 identical over 7 bases. CDR3 length equals 16 residues. Trimming cost V 4 bases and J 0 bases; bases outside gene matches: 9. The germline gives CDR1 SEHNR, CDR2 FQNEAQ (reference sequence). Here the CDR3 DNA reads TGTGCCAGCAGCTCTCCCGGGACAGCAATCTCCTACGAGCAGTACTTC. It specifies CASSSPGTAISYEQYF.

V and J are TRBV28 and TRBJ2-1; perhaps TRBD1 as D (6 bases). Trimming pared 5 bases from V and 2 bases from J, leaving 22 bases between. The CDR3 sequence is 18 residues long. Germline CDR1 reads MDHEN; CDR2 reads SYDVKM. The CDR3, as DNA: TGTGCCAGCAGTCAACTATTACAGGGAAAGTGGACCTACAATGAGCAGTTCTTC. Protein: CASSQLLQGKWTYNEQFF. Full variable domain (remainder filled in from reference TRBV28 and TRBJ2-1): DVKVTQSSRYLVKRTGEKVFLECVQDMDHENMFWYRQDPGLGLRLIYFSYDVKMKEKGDIPEGYSVSREKKERFSLILESASTNQTSMYLCASSQLLQGKWTYNEQFFGPGTRLTVL.

J is TRBJ2-7 and V is TRBV10-3; the D gene is possibly TRBD2 (6 bases). The V end was cut by 0 bases, the J end by 7 bases, with 13 bases between. The CDR3 extends over 14 amino acids. Germline lookup yields CDR1 ENHRY and CDR2 SYGVKD. The CDR3 nucleotides are TGTGCCATCAGTGAGTCCGGGAGAAATGGAGAGCAGTACTTC. It encodes CAISESGRNGEQYF.

V gene TRBV7-3 combines with J gene TRBJ2-2; a possible D gene is TRBD1 (6 bases). This CDR3 region has 12 residues. Germline assignment: CDR1 SGHTA and CDR2 FQGTGA. V lost 5 bases and J lost 8, with 9 bases in between. The CDR3 region has the DNA TGTGCCAGCAGCCAAGGGGGTGGGGAGCTGTTTTTT. Its protein is CASSQGGGELFF.

The chain links TRBV5-1 to TRBJ1-1, with D possibly being TRBD1 (5 bases). Trimming left V 1 base short and J 0 bases short, with 13 bases between. Germline V gene sequence: CDR1 SGHRS, CDR2 YFSETQ. The CDR3 is 16 amino acids. Here the CDR3 reads CASSLNAGDLNTEAFF. CDR3 DNA: TGCGCCAGCAGCTTGAACGCGGGGGACCTGAACACTGAAGCTTTCTTT. The full variable domain, in which reference TRBV5-1 and TRBJ1-1 provide the parts outside the CDR3, is KAGVTQTPRYLIKTRGQQVTLSCSPISGHRSVSWYQQTPGQGLQFLFEYFSETQRNKGNFPGRFSGRQFSNSRSEMNVSTLELGDSALYLCASSLNAGDLNTEAFFGQGTRLTVV.

The V gene is TRBV7-9, the J gene TRBJ2-1, with 7 bases that match TRBD2. Germline V gene sequence: CDR1 SEHNR, CDR2 FQNEAQ (reference sequence). The CDR3 length is 17 residues. Unmatched junction bases numbered 14, after V lost 4 bases and J lost 5 bases. The CDR3: CASSWSLGGGGNNEQFF. Written as DNA, the CDR3 is TGTGCCAGCAGCTGGAGTCTGGGCGGGGGAGGTAACAATGAGCAGTTCTTC.

This clone was seen once. The CDR3 spells CASSMRPRGQRNTEAFF. The DNA for the CDR3 is TGTGCCAGTAGTATGAGGCCGCGGGGACAGAGAAACACTGAAGCTTTCTTT. The gene calls are TRBV19 and TRBJ1-1; 7 nucleotides align to TRBD1. The germline V gene encodes CDR1 LNHDA and CDR2 SQIVND (reference sequence). After removal of 3 bases from V and 2 bases from J, the junction contained 12 bases not matched to a gene. This CDR3 comprises 17 residues.

The V and J genes are TRBV5-1 and TRBJ1-3; D is unclear. The V end lost 4 bases, the J end lost 2 bases, and 10 bases lay between the germline ends. The V gene's germline CDR1 is SGHRS and CDR2 YFSETQ. The CDR3 runs to 14 residues. The CDR3: CASSVTEPGNTIYF. CDR3 bases: TGCGCCAGCAGCGTGACGGAACCTGGAAACACCATATATTTT.

The sample holds a few counts of this clone. The rearrangement links TRBV4-1 to TRBJ2-1; no clear D. Trimming cost V 1 base and J 1 base, with 11 bases left between them. The CDR3 length is 16 residues. Germline V gene data show CDR1 as MGHRA and CDR2 as YSYEKL. The CDR3 DNA reads as TGCGCCAGCAGCCAAGTGAATCTAGTTTCCTACAATGAGCAGTTCTTC. Protein: CASSQVNLVSYNEQFF.